These T cell receptor beta chains were read from a single sample in a study of control samples from healthy donors and cancer patients. The assay was immunoSEQ multiplex PCR, and TCRdb's table has in-frame clones only and misses some. This sample yields more than 10,000 clones, of which more than 85% are seen a single time; over 13% belongs to the top ten. Sequencing was performed on PBMCs. These receptors all come from a man at least 80 years old with lung cancer. CDR3s include the opening cysteine and the closing phenylalanine or tryptophan. Each record gives: V gene, J gene, CDR3 protein.

TRBV5-1	TRBJ2-5	CASSLEPGGFGTQYF
TRBV20-1	TRBJ1-1	CSARMNTEAFF
TRBV18	TRBJ2-7	CASSPSGTGLDSYEQYF
TRBV11-2	TRBJ1-1	CASSTSTGLNTEAFF
TRBV11-2	TRBJ1-2	CASSDPGGGINGYTF
TRBV6-2/TRBV6-3	TRBJ1-1	CASSYSEGRREAFF
TRBV12-3/TRBV12-4	TRBJ1-6	CASSFLNSPLHF
TRBV7-8	TRBJ2-2	CASSLEVWGRNTGELFF
TRBV2	TRBJ1-1	CASTRQYPWAFF
TRBV10-3	TRBJ1-6	CAIRGDRGNNSPLHF
TRBV12-3/TRBV12-4	TRBJ2-5	CASTLGASVTQYF
TRBV2	TRBJ1-5	CASSEAGGTGDQPQHF
TRBV9	TRBJ1-1	CASSDPLGRITEAFF
TRBV7-9	TRBJ1-2	CAGETGGGYTF
TRBV6-7	TRBJ2-7	CASSYTLKVIREEQYF
TRBV24-1	TRBJ2-2	CATSDTHGANTGELFF
TRBV11-2	TRBJ2-5	CASSPRTSGEETQYF
TRBV6-5	TRBJ2-2	CASSYSQVAGELFF
TRBV12-5	TRBJ2-2	CASGGSGTGELFF
TRBV11-1	TRBJ2-2	CASSPGQGATGELFF
TRBV3-1/TRBV3-2	TRBJ1-5	CASSLSRGTGGERGNQPQHF
TRBV9	TRBJ2-1	CASSVGTSNEQFF
TRBV19	TRBJ1-2	CASGPGGDLWGYTF
TRBV9	TRBJ2-5	CASSVGARSGETQYF
TRBV5-4	TRBJ1-6	CASSLGAPRRSSPLHF
TRBV19	TRBJ1-2	CASSIALGYGYTF
TRBV2	TRBJ1-5	CAISAVSNQPQHF
TRBV5-1	TRBJ2-7	CASSPGADPYEQYF
TRBV5-1	TRBJ1-6	CASSLLQNRDSLQALHF
TRBV18	TRBJ1-2	CASSPKDRGQSYGYTF
TRBV7-2	TRBJ1-2	CASSLGQGYGYTF
TRBV18	TRBJ1-3	CASSPELAVGNTIYF
TRBV7-3	TRBJ1-6	CASSPGQGNSPLHF
TRBV15	TRBJ2-1	CATSTRQGSEQFF
TRBV12-5	TRBJ2-7	CASGLRAVTYEQYF
TRBV27	TRBJ2-3	CASSSGQGTARWDTQYF
TRBV6-5	TRBJ2-2	CASSPRGGNTGELFF
TRBV11-3	TRBJ2-5	CASSLGTGPETQYF
TRBV4-2	TRBJ2-1	CASSQGTSSLYNEQFF
TRBV4-2	TRBJ2-5	CASSLEGTQYF
TRBV20-1	TRBJ1-1	CSASNLNTEAFF
TRBV6-1	TRBJ2-1	CASSEGGLPYNEQFF
TRBV19	TRBJ1-5	CASMYKSFYSNQPQHF
TRBV9	TRBJ2-1	CASSVSGSYNEQFF
TRBV4-2	TRBJ1-2	CASSSYRGVSYGYTF
TRBV2	TRBJ2-1	CASSAAGPPHRSYNEQFF
TRBV5-8	TRBJ1-2	CASSLLYLGDGYTF
TRBV23-1	TRBJ2-5	CASSGRTRRGVARQETQYF
TRBV24-1	TRBJ2-7	CATRTSGATKPYEQYF